This entry concerns a single TCR beta chain. Its antigen is undetermined. Germline V gene data show CDR1 as SGHAT and CDR2 as FQNNGV. The CDR3 sequence is 14 residues long. Trimming took 5 bases from V and 1 from J; bases not matched to a gene: 4. The protocol was immunoSEQ multiplex PCR, while the TCRdb copy is restricted to in-frame clones and leaves out a portion. The table shows tens of thousands of clones, with around 83% occurring only once. The data derive from a study of OX40 agonist ivuxolimab in advanced cancers. Whole-study context: Ivuxolimab, an antibody acting as an agonist of OX40 (CD134), was used to treat patients.

Autoimmune disease history or systemic immunosuppression meant exclusion. Study-level findings and limits: CD4+ and CD8+ blood T cells expanded clonally by week 6 at 0.1 to 3.0 mg/kg.

The TCR was taken from an adult with an advanced solid tumor such as melanoma, head and neck, liver or kidney cancer. V and J are TRBV11-2 and TRBJ2-5, with TRBD1 matching 7 bases. The source material was CD4+ or CD8+ T cells sorted from blood, sampled in a trial of the OX40 agonist ivuxolimab. CDR3 bases: TGTGCCAGCAGCCGACGGGACAGCCAAGAGACCCAGTACTTC. Encoded protein: CASSRRDSQETQYF.